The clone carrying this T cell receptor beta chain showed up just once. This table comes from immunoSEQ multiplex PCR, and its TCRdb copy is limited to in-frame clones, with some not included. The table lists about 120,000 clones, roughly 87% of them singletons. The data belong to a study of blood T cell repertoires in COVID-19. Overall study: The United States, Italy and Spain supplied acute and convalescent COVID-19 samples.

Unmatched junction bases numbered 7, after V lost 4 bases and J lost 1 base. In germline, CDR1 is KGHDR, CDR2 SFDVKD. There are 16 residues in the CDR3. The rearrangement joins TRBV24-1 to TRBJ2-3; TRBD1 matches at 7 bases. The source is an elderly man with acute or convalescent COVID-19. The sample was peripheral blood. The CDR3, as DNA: TGTGCCACCAGTGAGTACAGGACAGGCGGCACAGATACGCAGTATTTT. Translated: CATSEYRTGGTDTQYF.